A selection of T cell receptor beta chains follows, all from one sample in a study of patients and donors after allogeneic stem cell transplantation. TCRdb independently ran MiXCR on the RT-PCR reads; one entry per CDR3 protein. The sample lists some 960,000 distinct CDR3 sequences, about a sixth occurring once. Material: blood, either unsorted or a sorted T cell fraction (not recorded which). Receptors originate from a human donor who was either an allogeneic HSCT recipient or a stem cell or donor lymphocyte infusion donor (not recorded which). It is not recorded whose cells these are; they may come from a transplant donor. CDR3s include the opening cysteine and the closing phenylalanine or tryptophan. Fields, in order: CDR3 DNA, CDR3 protein, V gene, J gene, clone size, D gene. D genes are given only for firm matches. Part of the rows lack a size; the others show once, few, many or a class for expanded clones.

DNA: TGTGCCACCAGCAGATCCAAGGGGGTAATCACAGATACGCAGTATTTT; CDR3: CATSRSKGVITDTQYF; V: TRBV15; J: TRBJ2-3; size: few; D: -
DNA: TGTGCCAGTAGTACCGATCGGATCTCTGAAGCTTTCTTT; CDR3: CASSTDRISEAFF; V: TRBV19; J: TRBJ1-1; size: -; D: -
DNA: TGTGCCATCAGTGTCTCAAGCTCCTACGAGCAGTACTTC; CDR3: CAISVSSSYEQYF; V: TRBV10-3; J: TRBJ2-7; size: many; D: -
DNA: TGCAGCGTTACCGGACTAGCGGCTACCTACGAGCAGTACTTC; CDR3: CSVTGLAATYEQYF; V: TRBV29-1; J: TRBJ2-7; size: few; D: TRBD2
DNA: TGTGCCAGCAGCAAAACGAGCGGGAGGGCCCACGGGGAGCTGTTTTTT; CDR3: CASSKTSGRAHGELFF; V: TRBV11-2; J: TRBJ2-2; size: -; D: TRBD2
DNA: TGTGCCAGCAGCCATGGGACGGGGAGCAATCAGCCCCAGCATTTT; CDR3: CASSHGTGSNQPQHF; V: TRBV3-1; J: TRBJ1-5; size: many; D: -
DNA: TGTGCCAGCAGTTTAGGGAGATTGGGCACAGATACGCAGTATTTT; CDR3: CASSLGRLGTDTQYF; V: TRBV27; J: TRBJ2-3; size: few; D: -
DNA: TGTGCCAGCAGCCCGCAGCTAAATGAGCAGTTCTTC; CDR3: CASSPQLNEQFF; V: TRBV7-9; J: TRBJ2-1; size: few; D: -
DNA: TGTGCCAGCAGTGTCTTTCGAGCGGTGGCCACCGGGGAGCTGTTTTTT; CDR3: CASSVFRAVATGELFF; V: TRBV2; J: TRBJ2-2; size: few; D: -
DNA: TGTGCCATCAGTGATACCCCGGGAAACACTGAAGCTTTCTTT; CDR3: CAISDTPGNTEAFF; V: TRBV10-3; J: TRBJ1-1; size: few; D: -
DNA: TGTGCCTGGAGCCGTATGCTCTCAGATACGCAGTATTTT; CDR3: CAWSRMLSDTQYF; V: TRBV30; J: TRBJ2-3; size: few; D: -
DNA: TGTGCCAGCAGCCTAGGGCCGTACGGGTACGAGCAGTACTTC; CDR3: CASSLGPYGYEQYF; V: TRBV5-6; J: TRBJ2-7; size: few; D: -
DNA: TGCGCCAGCAGCCCCATAGTTGTAGATACGCAGTATTTT; CDR3: CASSPIVVDTQYF; V: TRBV5-1; J: TRBJ2-3; size: -; D: -
DNA: TGCAGCGTTGACAAGTACAATGAGCAGTTCTTC; CDR3: CSVDKYNEQFF; V: TRBV29-1; J: TRBJ2-1; size: few; D: -
DNA: TGTGCCAGCATGATCCTATTTTCGGCCTACAATGAGCAGTTCTTC; CDR3: CASMILFSAYNEQFF; V: TRBV12-3/TRBV12-4; J: TRBJ2-1; size: many; D: -
DNA: TGCGCCAGCAACCCACGGAGTAGCCCAGATACGCAGTATTTT; CDR3: CASNPRSSPDTQYF; V: TRBV5-1; J: TRBJ2-3; size: few; D: -
DNA: TGCAGCGTCCGTAACAGGGACTGGAGTGAAAAACTGTTTTTT; CDR3: CSVRNRDWSEKLFF; V: TRBV29-1; J: TRBJ1-4; size: few; D: -
DNA: TGTGCCAGCAGTTTAAGGGTGGTGGGCACCGGGGAGCTGTTTTTT; CDR3: CASSLRVVGTGELFF; V: TRBV12-3/TRBV12-4; J: TRBJ2-2; size: many; D: -